The 15 T cell receptor beta chains in this list originate from one sample, sequenced in a study of shared T cell receptors in the human thymus. Only in-frame clones appear in the TCRdb table, and some are missing; sequencing was by immunoSEQ multiplex PCR. The table has 700,000 or so clones, approximately 85% seen once; the top ten hold over 0.008%. This sample also appeared in a second study, on human thymus T cells.

Sequencing was done on a sample of thymocytes. The receptors come from a girl under three years old with a congenital heart defect.

This sequence joins TRBV18 and TRBJ1-5; D is possibly TRBD1 (5 bases). This CDR3 is 16 amino acids long. The V gene's germline CDR1 is KGHSH and CDR2 LQKENI. V was clipped by 3 bases and J by 3 bases, with 15 bases between them. CDR3 residues: CASSPVAGDVNQPQHF. The CDR3 DNA follows: TGTGCCAGCTCACCGGTTGCGGGGGACGTCAATCAGCCCCAGCATTTT. Full variable domain (missing parts from reference TRBV18 and TRBJ1-5): NAGVMQNPRHLVRRRGQEARLRCSPMKGHSHVYWYRQLPEEGLKFMVYLQKENIIDESGMPKERFSAEFPKEGPSILRIQQVVRGDSAAYFCASSPVAGDVNQPQHFGDGTRLSIL.

V and J are TRBV5-1 and TRBJ2-3; TRBD1 aligns across 10 bases. This CDR3 contains 16 residues. The V gene end was trimmed by 3 bases and the J gene end by 0 bases; junction bases not matched to a gene: 4. Per germline, CDR1 SGHRS and CDR2 YFSETQ. The CDR3 region has the DNA TGCGCCAGCAGCTGGCGGGGACAGGGGAGCACAGATACGCAGTATTTT. Amino acids: CASSWRGQGSTDTQYF.

The sample holds a few counts of this clone. V usage is TRBV7-9 and J usage is TRBJ2-1, with TRBD2 matching 12 bases. There are 16 residues in the CDR3. Trimming at V came to 3 bases and at J to 2 bases, leaving 2 bases not matched to a gene. The germline V gene encodes CDR1 SEHNR and CDR2 FQNEAQ (reference sequence). Here the CDR3 DNA reads TGTGCCAGCAGCTTCGCTAGCGGGGGGGCCTACAATGAGCAGTTCTTC. This sequence encodes CASSFASGGAYNEQFF.

In DNA, the CDR3 is TGTGCCACCAGCAGCAGCGTCAGGGAGGGATACGAGCAGTACTTC. Encoded protein: CATSSSVREGYEQYF. This chain connects TRBV15 to TRBJ2-5, with 7 bases that match TRBD2. Matching the DNA end better, TRBJ2-7 makes the J call doubtful. The CDR3 totals 15 residues. The germline gives CDR1 LNHNV, CDR2 YYDKDF (reference sequence).

V usage is TRBV4-1 and J usage is TRBJ1-2, with 8 bases fitting TRBD1. The junction had 19 bases not matched to a gene; V was cut back by 1 base and J by 0 bases. The CDR3 loop spans 21 amino acids. CDR1 MGHRA and CDR2 YSYEKL come from the germline V gene. The CDR3 protein is CASSQGDRLVLHLRANYGYTF. The CDR3 nucleotides read TGCGCCAGCAGCCAAGGGGACAGGCTGGTATTGCACTTGCGCGCTAACTATGGCTACACCTTC.

This chain connects TRBV5-6 to TRBJ1-4; a weak D match, TRBD1 (6 bases). The CDR3 length is 14 residues. V lost 2 bases and J 5 bases, leaving 10 bases between the germline ends. Germline V gives CDR1 SGHDT, CDR2 YYEEEE. CDR3 sequence reads: CASSFRTENEKLFF. In nucleotides, the CDR3 is TGTGCCAGCAGCTTTCGGACAGAGAATGAAAAACTGTTTTTT.

Only a few counts were recorded for this clone. The V call is TRBV19, the J call TRBJ2-3, with 12 nucleotides matching TRBD2. This CDR3 has 19 residues. Germline V lookup: CDR1 LNHDA, CDR2 SQIVND (reference sequence). V dropped 7 bases and J dropped 7; count of bases not matched to a gene: 21. Here the CDR3 DNA reads TGTGCCAGTACCCCGGGTACTAGCGGGGGGCCCAAGCGAAATTATACGCAGTATTTT. Its protein is CASTPGTSGGPKRNYTQYF. Complete variable domain (other parts from reference TRBV19 and TRBJ2-3): DGGITQSPKYLFRKEGQNVTLSCEQNLNHDAMYWYRQDPGQGLRLIYYSQIVNDFQKGDIAEGYSVSREKKESFPLTVTSAQKNPTAFYLCASTPGTSGGPKRNYTQYFGPGTRLTVL.

This clone was picked up one time. The CDR3 is CASSLDSYNYNEQFF. The CDR3 nucleotides are TGCGCCAGCAGCTTGGATAGCTACAACTACAATGAGCAGTTCTTC. V usage is TRBV5-1 and J usage is TRBJ2-1, with D unresolved. Trimming left V 0 bases short and J 3 bases short, with 10 bases between. CDR3 length equals 15 residues. The V gene's germline CDR1 is SGHRS and CDR2 YFSETQ.

J is TRBJ1-4 and V is TRBV10-3; D ambiguous. Germline CDR1 is ENHRY and CDR2 is SYGVKD. V lost 0 bases and J lost 3, with 20 bases in between. The CDR3 has 19 residues. This chain's CDR3 is CAISESVPGPKRANEKLFF. In DNA form, the CDR3 reads TGTGCCATCAGTGAGTCGGTGCCTGGCCCCAAGAGGGCTAATGAAAAACTGTTTTTT.

This rearrangement joins TRBV15 to TRBJ2-3; a weak D match, TRBD2 (5 bases). From germline, CDR1 is LNHNV and CDR2 YYDKDF (reference sequence). There are 18 residues in the CDR3. V was pared by 0 bases and J by 3 bases, with 19 bases between. The CDR3 here is CATSRDWTGSLGTDTQYF. CDR3 coding DNA: TGTGCCACCAGCAGAGATTGGACGGGGAGTTTAGGAACAGATACGCAGTATTTT.

This clone was counted a few times. This chain uses TRBV11-2 with TRBJ1-5; TRBD1 is a possible D gene (5 bases). Germline values: CDR1 SGHAT, CDR2 FQNNGV. The CDR3 has 15 residues. V lost 4 bases, J lost 0 bases, and 10 bases lay in between. Here the CDR3 DNA reads TGTGCCAGCAGCTCGGACCAGGGTAGCAATCAGCCCCAGCATTTT. Translated, it gives CASSSDQGSNQPQHF.

V and J are TRBV5-4 and TRBJ1-1; 7 nucleotides agree with TRBD1. V was clipped by 3 bases and J by 1 base; unmatched bases: 6. Germline CDR1 reads SGHNT; CDR2 reads YYREEE (reference sequence). The CDR3 extends over 15 amino acids. The CDR3 spells CASSSDRAPNTEAFF. DNA of the CDR3: TGTGCCAGCAGCTCCGACAGGGCGCCGAACACTGAAGCTTTCTTT.

This clone appeared a single time. This rearrangement joins TRBV7-9 to TRBJ1-2; no firm D call. This CDR3 has 14 residues. Germline V lookup: CDR1 SEHNR, CDR2 FQNEAQ (reference sequence). V was cut by 1 base and J by 4 bases, with 10 bases left in between. The CDR3 is CASSLGRGIYGYTF. The CDR3 nucleotides are TGTGCCAGCAGCTTAGGGCGGGGAATCTATGGCTACACCTTC.

The chain is built from TRBV27 and TRBJ2-7; 7 positions match TRBD2. Per the germline V gene, CDR1 is MNHEY and CDR2 is SMNVEV (reference sequence). This CDR3 has 15 residues. The V segment lost 5 bases and the J segment 4 bases; nucleotides outside the gene matches: 11. The CDR3 bases are TGTGCCAGCAGTCCCCTCCGCAGGGAGGGGTACGAGCAGTACTTC. Encoded protein: CASSPLRREGYEQYF.

The chain has TRBV6-1 and TRBJ2-7, with a possible D match to TRBD1 (5 bases). CDR1 is MNHNS and CDR2 is SASEGT in the germline V gene. The V end lost 6 bases, the J end lost 1 base, and 16 bases lay between the germline ends. The CDR3 is made up of 15 amino acids. The CDR3 region is CASSMTAFYSYEQYF. The DNA of the CDR3 is TGTGCCAGCAGCATGACAGCCTTCTATTCCTACGAGCAGTACTTC.